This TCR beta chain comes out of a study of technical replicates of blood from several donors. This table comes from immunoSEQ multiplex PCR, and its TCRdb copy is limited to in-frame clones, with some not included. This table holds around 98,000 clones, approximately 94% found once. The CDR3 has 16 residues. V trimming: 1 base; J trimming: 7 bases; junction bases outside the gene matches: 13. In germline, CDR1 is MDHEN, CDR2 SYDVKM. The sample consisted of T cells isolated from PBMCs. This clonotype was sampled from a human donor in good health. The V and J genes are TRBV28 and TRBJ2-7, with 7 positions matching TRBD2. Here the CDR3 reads CASSLFQEGGRREQYF. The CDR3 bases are TGTGCCAGCAGTTTATTTCAGGAGGGAGGGCGGCGGGAGCAGTACTTC.